This entry concerns a single T cell receptor (beta chain). Its antigen is undetermined. Assay used: immunoSEQ multiplex PCR; TCRdb lists only in-frame clones, some missing. The profile shows around 300,000 clones, about nine tenths of them singletons. Germline V gene sequence: CDR1 LNHDA, CDR2 SQIVND (reference sequence). This CDR3 spans 17 amino acids. V was clipped by 6 bases and J by 7 bases; unmatched bases: 15. Specified treatment: roughly 18 received Ad26.COV2.S at low or high dose, single or two shots; 5 received placebo; per-sample allocation not given. At day 63 after the first vaccine or placebo injection, samples were drawn. The sample belongs to a study of Ad26.COV2.S vaccination and SARS-CoV-2 variants. Study as a whole: Ad26.COV2.S arm of COV1001 included the donor.

General study points: Responses of spike-specific T cells (both CD8+ and CD4+) reportedly showed substantial breadth after vaccination.

This specimen was peripheral blood, taken in a trial of Ad26.COV2.S vaccine versus placebo. This sequence originates from a person aged 18 to 65 who received the Ad26.COV2.S COVID-19 vaccine or a placebo. The chain couples TRBV19 to TRBJ1-4; TRBD1 agrees at 9 bases. The chain's CDR3 is CASRRSRDRVGSEKLFF. CDR3 DNA sequence: TGTGCCAGTAGGCGAAGTCGGGACAGGGTCGGCAGTGAAAAACTGTTTTTT.